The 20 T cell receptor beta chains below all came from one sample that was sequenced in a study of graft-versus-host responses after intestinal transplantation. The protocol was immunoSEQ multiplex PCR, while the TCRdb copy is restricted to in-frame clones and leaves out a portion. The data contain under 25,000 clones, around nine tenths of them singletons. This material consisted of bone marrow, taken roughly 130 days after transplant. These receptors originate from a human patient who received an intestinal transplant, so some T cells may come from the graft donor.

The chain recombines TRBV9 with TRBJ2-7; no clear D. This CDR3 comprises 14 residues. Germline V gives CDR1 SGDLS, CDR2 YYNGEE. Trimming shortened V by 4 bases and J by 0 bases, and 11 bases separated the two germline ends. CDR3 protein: CASSFGSSSYEQYF. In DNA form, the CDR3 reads TGTGCCAGCAGCTTTGGCAGTAGCTCCTACGAGCAGTACTTC.

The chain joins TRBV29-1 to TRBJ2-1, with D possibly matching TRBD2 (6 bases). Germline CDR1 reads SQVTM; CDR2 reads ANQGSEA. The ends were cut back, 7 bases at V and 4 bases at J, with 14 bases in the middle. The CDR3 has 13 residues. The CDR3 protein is CSGLGTGYNEQFF. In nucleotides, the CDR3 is TGCAGCGGTTTAGGGACTGGATACAATGAGCAGTTCTTC.

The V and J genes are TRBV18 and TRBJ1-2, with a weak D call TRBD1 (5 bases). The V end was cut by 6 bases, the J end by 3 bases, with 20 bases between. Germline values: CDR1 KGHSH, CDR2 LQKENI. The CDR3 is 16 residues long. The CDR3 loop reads CASSPQEGRRDYGYTF. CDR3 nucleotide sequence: TGTGCCAGCTCCCCCCAGGAGGGGCGGAGGGACTATGGCTACACCTTC.

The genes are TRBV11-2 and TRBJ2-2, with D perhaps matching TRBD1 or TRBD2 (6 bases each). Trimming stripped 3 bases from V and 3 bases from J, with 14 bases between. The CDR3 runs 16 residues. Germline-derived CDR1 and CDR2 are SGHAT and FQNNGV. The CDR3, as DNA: TGTGCCAGCAGCTTCTCCGGGGGCTCTTACACCGGGGAGCTGTTTTTT. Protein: CASSFSGGSYTGELFF.

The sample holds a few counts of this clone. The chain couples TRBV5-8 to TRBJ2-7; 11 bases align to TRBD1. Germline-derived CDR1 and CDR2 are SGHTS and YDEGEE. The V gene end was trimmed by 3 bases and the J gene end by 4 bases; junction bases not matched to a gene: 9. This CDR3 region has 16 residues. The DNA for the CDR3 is TGTGCCAGCAGCTCCGATTTTGGGACAGGGGGTTACGAGCAGTACTTC. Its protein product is CASSSDFGTGGYEQYF.

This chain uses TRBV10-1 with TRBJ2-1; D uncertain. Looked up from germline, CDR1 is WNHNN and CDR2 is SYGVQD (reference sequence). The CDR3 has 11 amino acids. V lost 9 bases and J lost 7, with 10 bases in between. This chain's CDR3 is CARPTGNEQFF. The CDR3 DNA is TGCGCCAGACCGACCGGTAATGAGCAGTTCTTC.

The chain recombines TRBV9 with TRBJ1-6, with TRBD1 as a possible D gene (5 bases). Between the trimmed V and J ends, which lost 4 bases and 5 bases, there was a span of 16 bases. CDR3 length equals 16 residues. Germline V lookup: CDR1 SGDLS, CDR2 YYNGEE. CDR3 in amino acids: CASSTGELVNNSPLHF. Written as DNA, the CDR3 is TGTGCCAGCAGCACAGGAGAGTTAGTCAATAATTCACCCCTCCACTTT.

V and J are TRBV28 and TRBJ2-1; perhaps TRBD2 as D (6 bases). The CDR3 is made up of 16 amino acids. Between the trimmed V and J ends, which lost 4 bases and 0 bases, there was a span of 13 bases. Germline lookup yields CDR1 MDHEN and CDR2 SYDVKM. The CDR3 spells CASSSSGTDSYNEQFF. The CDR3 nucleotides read TGTGCCAGCAGTTCCTCCGGGACTGACTCCTACAATGAGCAGTTCTTC.

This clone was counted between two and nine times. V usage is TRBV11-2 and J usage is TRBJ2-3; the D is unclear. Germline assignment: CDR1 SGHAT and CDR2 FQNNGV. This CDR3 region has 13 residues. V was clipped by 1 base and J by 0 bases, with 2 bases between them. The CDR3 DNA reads TGTGCCAGCAGCTTAGCTAGCACAGATACGCAGTATTTT. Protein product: CASSLASTDTQYF.

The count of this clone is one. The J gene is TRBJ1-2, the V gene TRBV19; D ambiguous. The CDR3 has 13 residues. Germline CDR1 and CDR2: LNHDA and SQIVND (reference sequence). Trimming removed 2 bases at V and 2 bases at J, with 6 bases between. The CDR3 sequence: CASSISGNYGYTF. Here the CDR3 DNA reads TGTGCCAGTAGTATATCGGGGAACTATGGCTACACCTTC.

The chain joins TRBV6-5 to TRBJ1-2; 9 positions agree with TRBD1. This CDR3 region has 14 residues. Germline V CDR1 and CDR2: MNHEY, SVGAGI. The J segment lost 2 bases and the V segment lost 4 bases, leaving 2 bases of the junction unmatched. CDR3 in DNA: TGTGCCAGCAGTTGGGGACAGGGCAACTATGGCTACACCTTC. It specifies CASSWGQGNYGYTF.

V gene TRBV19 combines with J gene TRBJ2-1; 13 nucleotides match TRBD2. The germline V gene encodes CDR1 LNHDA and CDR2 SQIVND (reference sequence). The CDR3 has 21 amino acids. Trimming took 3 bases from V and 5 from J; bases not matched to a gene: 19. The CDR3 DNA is TGTGCCAGTAGTATCACCCCCTGGACTAGCGGGAGCTACACTCTCCACAATGAGCAGTTCTTC. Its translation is CASSITPWTSGSYTLHNEQFF.

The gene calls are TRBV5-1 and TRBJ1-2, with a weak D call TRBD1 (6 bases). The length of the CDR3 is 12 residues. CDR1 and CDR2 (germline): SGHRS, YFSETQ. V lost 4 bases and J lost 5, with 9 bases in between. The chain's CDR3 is CASSTGPYGYTF. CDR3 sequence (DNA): TGCGCCAGCAGCACAGGGCCTTATGGCTACACCTTC.

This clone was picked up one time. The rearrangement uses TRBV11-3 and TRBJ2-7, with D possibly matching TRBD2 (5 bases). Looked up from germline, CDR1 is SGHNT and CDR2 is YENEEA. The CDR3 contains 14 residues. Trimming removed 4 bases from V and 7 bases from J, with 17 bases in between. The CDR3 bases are TGTGCCAGCAGCTCCCGGGAAGGGATGGGAGAGCAGTACTTC. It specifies CASSSREGMGEQYF. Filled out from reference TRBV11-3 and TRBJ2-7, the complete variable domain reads EAGVVQSPRYKIIEKKQPVAFWCNPISGHNTLYWYLQNLGQGPELLIRYENEEAVDDSQLPKDRFSAERLKGVDSTLKIQPAELGDSAVYLCASSSREGMGEQYFGPGTRLTVT.

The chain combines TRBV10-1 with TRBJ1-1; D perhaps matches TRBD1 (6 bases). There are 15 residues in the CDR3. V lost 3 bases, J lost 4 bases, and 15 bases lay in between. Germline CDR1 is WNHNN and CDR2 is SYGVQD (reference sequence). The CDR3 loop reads CASSDNRAGGTEAFF. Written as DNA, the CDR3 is TGCGCCAGCAGTGATAACAGGGCCGGGGGCACTGAAGCTTTCTTT.

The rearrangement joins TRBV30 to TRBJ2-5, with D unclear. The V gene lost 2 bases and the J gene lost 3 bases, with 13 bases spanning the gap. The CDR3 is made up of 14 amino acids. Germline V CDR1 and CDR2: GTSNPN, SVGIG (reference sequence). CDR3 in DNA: TGTGCCTGGAGTCTGGCAGATGGAGAAGAGACCCAGTACTTC. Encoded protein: CAWSLADGEETQYF.

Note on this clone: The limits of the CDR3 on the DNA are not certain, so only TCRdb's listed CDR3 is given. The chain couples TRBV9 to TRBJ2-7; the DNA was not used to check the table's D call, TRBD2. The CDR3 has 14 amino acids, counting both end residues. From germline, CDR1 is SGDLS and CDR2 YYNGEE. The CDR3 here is CASSVGSGSYEQHF.

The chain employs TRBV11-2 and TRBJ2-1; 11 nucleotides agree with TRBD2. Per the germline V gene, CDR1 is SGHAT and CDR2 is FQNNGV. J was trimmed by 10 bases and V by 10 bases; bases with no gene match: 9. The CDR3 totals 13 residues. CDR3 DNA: TGTGCCACCGCACTAGCGGGAGTCCGGGAGCAGTTCTTC. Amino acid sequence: CATALAGVREQFF.

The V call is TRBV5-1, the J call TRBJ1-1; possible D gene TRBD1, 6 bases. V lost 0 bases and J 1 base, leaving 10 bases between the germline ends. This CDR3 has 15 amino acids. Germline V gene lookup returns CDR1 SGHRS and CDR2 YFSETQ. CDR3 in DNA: TGCGCCAGCAGCTTGGCAGTGACAGGGAACACTGAAGCTTTCTTT. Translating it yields CASSLAVTGNTEAFF.

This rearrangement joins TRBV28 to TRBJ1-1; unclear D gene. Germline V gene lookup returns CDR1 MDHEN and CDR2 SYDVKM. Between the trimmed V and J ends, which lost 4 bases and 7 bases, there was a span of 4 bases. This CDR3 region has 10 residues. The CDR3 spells CASSYSEAFF. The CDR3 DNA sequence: TGTGCCAGCAGTTACAGTGAAGCTTTCTTT. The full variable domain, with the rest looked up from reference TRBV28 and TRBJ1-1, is DVKVTQSSRYLVKRTGEKVFLECVQDMDHENMFWYRQDPGLGLRLIYFSYDVKMKEKGDIPEGYSVSREKKERFSLILESASTNQTSMYLCASSYSEAFFGQGTRLTVV.